These 16 T cell receptor beta chains originate from one sample sequenced in a study of PD-1 blockade in classical Hodgkin lymphoma. Relapse was seen in all patients after autologous stem cell transplantation, and brentuximab vedotin exposure was variable. TCRdb's copy holds only in-frame clones and misses some; the assay was immunoSEQ multiplex PCR. The table includes about 37,000 clones, 76% detected once. This specimen consisted of peripheral blood mononuclear cells (PBMCs), obtained before the second cycle of nivolumab. The receptors come from a human donor with classical Hodgkin lymphoma.

The chain is built from TRBV2 and TRBJ1-2; 8 bases are a match to TRBD1. Germline values: CDR1 SNHLY, CDR2 FYNNEI. The CDR3 is 12 amino acids. Unmatched junction bases numbered 7, after V lost 8 bases and J lost 8 bases. The CDR3, as DNA: TGTGCCAGCCCGGACAGGGACGGGGGCTACACCTTC. The encoded protein is CASPDRDGGYTF.

This clone was found many times. At one end the junction does not follow the germline gene, possibly because of a read error. The chain is built from TRBV19 and TRBJ2-7, with 7 positions matching TRBD1. Germline CDR1 is LNHDA and CDR2 is SQIVND (reference sequence). This CDR3 is 15 amino acids long. DNA for the CDR3: TGTGCCAGTAGTGTAGAAGGGGGCGTCGTAAACGAGCAGTACTTC. The encoded protein is CASSVEGGVVNEQYF.

This clone was seen only a few times. The chain is built from TRBV7-7 and TRBJ2-2; weak D call: TRBD1 (6 bases). Germline V CDR1 and CDR2: SSHAT, FNYEAQ (reference sequence). This CDR3 comprises 13 residues. V lost 4 bases and J lost 4, with 7 bases in between. CDR3 in DNA: TGTGCCAGCAGCTCGACAGGCACCGGGGAGCTGTTTTTT. Translation gives CASSSTGTGELFF.

This clone showed up just a few times. The J gene is TRBJ2-3, the V gene TRBV4-3; 7 bases align to TRBD2. Trimming cost V 0 bases and J 2 bases; bases outside gene matches: 8. From germline, CDR1 is LGHNA and CDR2 YSLEER. This CDR3 is 17 amino acids long. The CDR3 region has the DNA TGCGCCAGCAGCCAAGATCCACCTAGCGGCCTCACAGATACGCAGTATTTT. This sequence encodes CASSQDPPSGLTDTQYF.

V gene TRBV19 combines with J gene TRBJ2-1; unclear D gene. V was pared by 2 bases and J by 6 bases, with 8 bases between. Per the germline V gene, CDR1 is LNHDA and CDR2 is SQIVND (reference sequence). There are 13 residues in the CDR3. CDR3 loop: CASSISIGNEQFF. CDR3 sequence (DNA): TGTGCCAGTAGTATATCGATCGGCAATGAGCAGTTCTTC.

J is TRBJ2-1 and V is TRBV10-3; 8 nucleotides match TRBD2. CDR3 length: 15 residues. From germline, CDR1 is ENHRY and CDR2 SYGVKD. The trim removed 11 bases at V and 0 bases at J, leaving 9 bases unmatched. Here the CDR3 reads CAAGERGLSYNEQFF. CDR3 in DNA: TGTGCCGCCGGCGAGCGGGGGCTCTCCTACAATGAGCAGTTCTTC.

The chain has TRBV2 and TRBJ2-4; possibly TRBD1 for D (5 bases). This CDR3 is built from 14 residues. Germline V gene lookup returns CDR1 SNHLY and CDR2 FYNNEI. V was cut by 5 bases and J by 6 bases, with 14 bases left in between. The CDR3: CASSSDRQLNIQYF. CDR3 in DNA: TGTGCCAGCAGTTCCGATCGACAGTTAAACATTCAGTACTTC.

The chain joins TRBV19 to TRBJ1-5, with 10 bases lining up with TRBD1. Germline loops: CDR1 LNHDA, CDR2 SQIVND (reference sequence). The CDR3 is 16 residues long. The V segment lost 7 bases and the J segment 5 bases; nucleotides outside the gene matches: 11. This chain's CDR3 is CASTSTPGTGDQPQHF. In nucleotides, the CDR3 is TGTGCCAGTACTTCAACCCCCGGGACAGGGGATCAGCCCCAGCATTTT.

The genes are TRBV7-2 and TRBJ2-7; D is uncertain. Trimming left V 10 bases short and J 0 bases short, with 10 bases between. Looked up from germline, CDR1 is SGHTA and CDR2 is FQGNSA. The CDR3 totals 12 residues. The CDR3 sequence: CATLDNSYEQYF. The CDR3 DNA follows: TGTGCCACCCTTGACAACTCCTACGAGCAGTACTTC.

About this clone: This CDR3 is also generated by other DNA sequences in the sample. This chain links TRBV18 with TRBJ1-5, with a weak D call TRBD1 (5 bases). The length of the CDR3 is 15 residues. Per germline, CDR1 KGHSH and CDR2 LQKENI. Deletions cut 3 bases from V and 0 bases from J, with 9 bases between. CDR3 region: CASSPTGDSNQPQHF. CDR3 nucleotides: TGTGCCAGCTCACCGACGGGGGATAGCAATCAGCCCCAGCATTTT.

This chain joins TRBV6-5 and TRBJ1-4; D uncertain. Germline assignment: CDR1 MNHEY and CDR2 SVGAGI. There are 14 residues in the CDR3. Trimming took off 5 bases at V and 0 bases at J, with 7 bases between the two ends. The CDR3 DNA sequence: TGTGCCAGCAGTAGAAGTGCAACTAATGAAAAACTGTTTTTT. This codes for CASSRSATNEKLFF.

This clone has a handful of counts. The J gene is TRBJ2-7, the V gene TRBV7-7; D is perhaps TRBD2 (6 bases). This CDR3 has 14 amino acids. Germline CDR1 reads SSHAT; CDR2 reads FNYEAQ (reference sequence). Between the trimmed V and J ends, which lost 5 bases and 1 base, there was a span of 12 bases. The CDR3 DNA is TGTGCCAGCAGCCGGGACTTATCTTCCTACGAGCAGTACTTC. Protein: CASSRDLSSYEQYF.

This clone was counted a few times. This chain joins TRBV29-1 and TRBJ1-1; a possible D gene is TRBD1 (5 bases). CDR1 is SQVTM and CDR2 is ANQGSEA in the germline V gene. Trimming left V 5 bases short and J 6 bases short, with 13 bases between. This CDR3 contains 12 residues. CDR3 nucleotide sequence: TGCAGCGTTCATGGGGGTTGGTCTGAAGCTTTCTTT. Encoded protein: CSVHGGWSEAFF.

The chain uses TRBV9 and TRBJ2-3; TRBD2 is a possible D gene (5 bases). The CDR3 runs to 17 residues. The germline V gene has CDR1 SGDLS and CDR2 YYNGEE. V shed 0 bases and J shed 1 base, with 15 bases lying between them. The CDR3 is CASSVGTDSFGTDTQYF. DNA of the CDR3: TGTGCCAGCAGCGTAGGAACGGACTCATTCGGCACAGATACGCAGTATTTT.

About this clone itself: This CDR3 is missing its conserved last phenylalanine or tryptophan, likely due to a read error. The DNA is omitted, as the CDR3 cannot be located on it reliably, and the CDR3 follows TCRdb's listing. CDR3 sequence reads: CASSKARSFGVL. V usage is TRBV21-1 and J usage is TRBJ1-2. TRBV21-1 is flagged as a pseudogene. The CDR3 totals 12 residues, both ends included.

The chain employs TRBV5-1 and TRBJ1-6; D gene uncertain. The germline CDR1 and CDR2 sequences are SGHRS and YFSETQ. With 0 bases removed from V and 3 bases from J, the gap between germline ends came to 1 base. This CDR3 spans 13 amino acids. The CDR3 loop is CASSLDYNSPLHF. DNA of the CDR3: TGCGCCAGCAGCTTGGACTATAATTCACCCCTCCACTTT.